Below are 27 T cell receptor beta chains sequenced from a single sample in a study of T cell changes during pregnancy in multiple sclerosis. Assay used: immunoSEQ multiplex PCR; TCRdb lists only in-frame clones, some missing. The repertoire has 60,000 or so clones, more than 80% of them found once; the top ten carry under 0.6%. This material consisted of CD4+ T cells from peripheral blood mononuclear cells, taken after pregnancy. These receptor sequences come from a female donor in good health, enrolled as a control in a pregnancy study.

DNA of the CDR3: TGTGCCTGGAGTGTACAGGGCGACCCCTATAATTCACCCCTCCACTTT. It encodes CAWSVQGDPYNSPLHF. The chain uses TRBV30 and TRBJ1-6; TRBD1 is a possible D gene (6 bases). CDR3 length: 16 residues. Deletions cut 0 bases from V and 2 bases from J, with 11 bases between. Germline lookup yields CDR1 GTSNPN and CDR2 SVGIG (reference sequence).

The chain is built from TRBV5-6 and TRBJ2-7; 9 bases match TRBD1. The V and J ends lost 6 bases and 2 bases, in that order; junction bases with no gene match: 6. The CDR3 has 14 residues. The V gene's germline CDR1 is SGHDT and CDR2 YYEEEE. The CDR3 protein is CASTPGTGTYEQYF. CDR3 DNA: TGTGCCAGCACCCCCGGGACAGGGACCTACGAGCAGTACTTC.

On this clone: Other DNA sequences of this sample code for an identical CDR3. This chain uses TRBV6-5 with TRBJ2-1; 7 bases agree with TRBD1. Germline lookup yields CDR1 MNHEY and CDR2 SVGAGI. V lost 0 bases to trimming and J lost 2 bases; unmatched junction nucleotides: 4. The CDR3 totals 16 residues. As DNA, the CDR3 is TGTGCCAGCAGTTACTCGAACAGGGGTCCCTACAATGAGCAGTTCTTC. Amino acid sequence: CASSYSNRGPYNEQFF.

The chain uses TRBV27 and TRBJ1-2; 8 bases agree with TRBD1. The germline V gene has CDR1 MNHEY and CDR2 SMNVEV (reference sequence). The CDR3 consists of 12 residues. CDR3 nucleotides: TGTCCTCCGCTTGACAGGGGCTATGGCTACACCTTC. Translation gives CPPLDRGYGYTF.

V usage is TRBV7-8 and J usage is TRBJ1-2, with a possible D match to TRBD1 (6 bases). CDR1 is SGHVS and CDR2 is FQNEAQ in the germline V gene. The V end was cut by 3 bases, the J end by 4 bases, with 9 bases between. The CDR3 totals 13 residues. CDR3 residues: CASSFDRSYGYTF. The CDR3 DNA is TGTGCCAGCAGCTTTGACAGGAGCTATGGCTACACCTTC.

The V gene is TRBV19, the J gene TRBJ1-4; no definite D call. The CDR3 totals 17 residues. Germline values: CDR1 LNHDA, CDR2 SQIVND (reference sequence). V dropped 7 bases and J dropped 4 bases, with 22 bases sitting between them. CDR3 bases: TGTGCCAGTACCAGAGGGATCCCAAGAAAATTTAATGAAAAACTGTTTTTT. Residues: CASTRGIPRKFNEKLFF.

The chain links TRBV7-2 to TRBJ2-3; a weak D match, TRBD2 (5 bases). This CDR3 region has 14 residues. Trimming removed 8 bases at V and 0 bases at J, with 12 bases between. Germline V gene lookup returns CDR1 SGHTA and CDR2 FQGNSA. The CDR3 region is CASASGLSTDTQYF. Here the CDR3 DNA reads TGTGCCAGCGCAAGCGGTCTAAGCACAGATACGCAGTATTTT.

The J gene is TRBJ1-5, the V gene TRBV27; TRBD1 is a possible D gene (6 bases). Deletions cut 5 bases from V and 6 bases from J, with 14 bases between. The CDR3 contains 14 residues. In germline, CDR1 is MNHEY, CDR2 SMNVEV (reference sequence). CDR3 protein: CASSTTGPVQPQHF. The CDR3 DNA follows: TGTGCCAGCAGTACTACAGGGCCGGTTCAGCCCCAGCATTTT.

This chain uses TRBV4-2 with TRBJ1-1, with 7 bases that match TRBD1. Germline V gene lookup returns CDR1 LGHNA and CDR2 YNFKEQ. Trimming took 0 bases from V and 0 from J; bases not matched to a gene: 7. This CDR3 has 17 amino acids. This chain's CDR3 is CASSQERGLGMNTEAFF. DNA of the CDR3: TGTGCCAGCAGCCAAGAGAGGGGGCTAGGAATGAACACTGAAGCTTTCTTT.

A single count supports this clone. The chain joins TRBV4-3 to TRBJ2-1, with 14 bases identical to TRBD2. Germline-derived CDR1 and CDR2 are LGHNA and YSLEER. Unmatched junction bases numbered 6, after V lost 4 bases and J lost 7 bases. The CDR3 covers 16 residues. This CDR3 is CASSLTSGGARNEQFF. The CDR3 DNA reads as TGCGCCAGCAGCCTGACTAGCGGGGGGGCGAGGAATGAGCAGTTCTTC.

This rearrangement joins TRBV5-4 to TRBJ1-6, with a tentative D call TRBD1 (5 bases). The germline V gene encodes CDR1 SGHNT and CDR2 YYREEE (reference sequence). The CDR3 is 16 residues long. V lost 3 bases and J 0 bases, leaving 10 bases between the germline ends. The CDR3 bases are TGTGCCAGCAGCTCGGGACTGAACTCCTATAATTCACCCCTCCACTTT. It codes for CASSSGLNSYNSPLHF.

About this clone: Other nucleotide sequences in the sample specify the same CDR3. Here the CDR3 reads CASSRTGSNQPQHF. The DNA for the CDR3 is TGTGCCAGTAGTCGGACAGGGAGCAATCAGCCCCAGCATTTT. The V gene is TRBV19, the J gene TRBJ1-5; 8 nucleotides match TRBD1. The germline V gene has CDR1 LNHDA and CDR2 SQIVND (reference sequence). This CDR3 is 14 amino acids long. The J segment lost 1 base and the V segment lost 5 bases, leaving 1 base of the junction unmatched.

The chain employs TRBV19 and TRBJ1-5; 9 bases are a match to TRBD1. V trimming: 2 bases; J trimming: 4 bases; junction bases outside the gene matches: 6. The CDR3 consists of 16 residues. The germline gives CDR1 LNHDA, CDR2 SQIVND (reference sequence). The DNA of the CDR3 is TGTGCCAGTAGTATACCGACAGGGGGAGGTAATCAGCCCCAGCATTTT. Protein: CASSIPTGGGNQPQHF. The full variable domain, with the rest looked up from reference TRBV19 and TRBJ1-5, is DGGITQSPKYLFRKEGQNVTLSCEQNLNHDAMYWYRQDPGQGLRLIYYSQIVNDFQKGDIAEGYSVSREKKESFPLTVTSAQKNPTAFYLCASSIPTGGGNQPQHFGDGTRLSIL.

The rearrangement uses TRBV11-2 and TRBJ2-3; TRBD1 matches 8 bases. The germline gives CDR1 SGHAT, CDR2 FQNNGV. The junction had 7 bases not matched to a gene; V was cut back by 8 bases and J by 0 bases. The CDR3 sequence is 15 residues long. This CDR3 is CASARRTGSTDTQYF. The CDR3 DNA follows: TGTGCCAGCGCACGTCGGACAGGGAGCACAGATACGCAGTATTTT.

This chain connects TRBV19 to TRBJ1-2; 8 bases map to TRBD1. Germline V CDR1 and CDR2: LNHDA, SQIVND (reference sequence). Trimming removed 6 bases from V and 5 bases from J; junction bases left unmatched: 14. There are 16 residues in the CDR3. The CDR3 spells CASRKTGDVLRYGYTF. The CDR3 DNA reads as TGTGCCAGTAGGAAGACAGGGGACGTCCTTAGATATGGCTACACCTTC.

The chain combines TRBV9 with TRBJ1-3, with no clear D. Trimming stripped 0 bases from V and 3 bases from J, with 10 bases between. CDR3 length: 15 residues. Germline CDR1 reads SGDLS; CDR2 reads YYNGEE. In DNA form, the CDR3 reads TGTGCCAGCAGCGTAGAAAGCGTTCATGGAAACACCATATATTTT. Protein: CASSVESVHGNTIYF.

This rearrangement joins TRBV6-1 to TRBJ2-2, with 7 positions matching TRBD2. The trim removed 1 base at V and 4 bases at J, leaving 6 bases unmatched. Germline assignment: CDR1 MNHNS and CDR2 SASEGT. The CDR3 runs to 16 residues. CDR3: CASSEVGGGITGELFF. CDR3 DNA: TGTGCCAGCAGTGAAGTTGGCGGGGGTATCACCGGGGAGCTGTTTTTT.

This clone was seen more than once but under ten times. Other DNA sequences in the sample encode the same CDR3. This rearrangement joins TRBV6-5 to TRBJ2-2; D call uncertain. Germline CDR1 reads MNHEY; CDR2 reads SVGAGI. The CDR3 is 13 amino acids. Deletions cut 0 bases from V and 6 bases from J, with 5 bases between. CDR3 sequence (DNA): TGTGCCAGCAGTTACTCGAGGTCCGGGGAGCTGTTTTTT. Translating it yields CASSYSRSGELFF.

The DNA for the CDR3 is TGTGCCATTGGGGAGGGGATCAAGCAGGCCGGGGAGCTGTTTTTT. As protein: CAIGEGIKQAGELFF. The chain links TRBV10-3 to TRBJ2-2; 7 nucleotides agree with TRBD2. Germline V CDR1 and CDR2: ENHRY, SYGVKD. After removal of 9 bases from V and 6 bases from J, the junction contained 13 bases not matched to a gene. The CDR3 length is 15 residues.

The chain employs TRBV2 and TRBJ2-5; 13 positions agree with TRBD2. The germline CDR1 and CDR2 sequences are SNHLY and FYNNEI. V shed 7 bases and J 5 bases; nucleotides not matched to a gene: 10. The CDR3 has 16 amino acids. The CDR3 here is CASTPTGTSGAETQYF. In nucleotides, the CDR3 is TGTGCCAGCACCCCGACCGGGACTAGCGGGGCGGAGACCCAGTACTTC.

The chain links TRBV30 to TRBJ1-1, with D perhaps TRBD1 (6 bases). V was pared by 4 bases and J by 3 bases, with 12 bases between. This CDR3 spans 13 amino acids. Germline values: CDR1 GTSNPN, CDR2 SVGIG (reference sequence). The DNA of the CDR3 is TGTGCCTGGAAAGGGGGTGGGGACACTGAAGCTTTCTTT. Amino acid sequence: CAWKGGGDTEAFF.

The chain links TRBV7-9 to TRBJ2-1; 7 bases map to TRBD2. The CDR3 extends over 15 amino acids. V lost 5 bases, J lost 5 bases, and 9 bases stayed unmatched. Germline V CDR1 and CDR2: SEHNR, FQNEAQ (reference sequence). The CDR3 is CASSPLGAGDNEQFF. DNA for the CDR3: TGTGCCAGCAGCCCCCTCGGGGCGGGGGACAATGAGCAGTTCTTC.

The J gene is TRBJ2-2, the V gene TRBV5-1, with 9 bases fitting TRBD1. The V segment lost 4 bases and the J segment 8 bases; nucleotides outside the gene matches: 12. CDR1 is SGHRS, CDR2 YFSETQ, per germline. This CDR3 has 16 residues. CDR3 region: CASSRIPGQGEGELFF. The CDR3, as DNA: TGCGCCAGCAGCCGGATACCGGGACAGGGAGAGGGGGAGCTGTTTTTT.

The rearrangement uses TRBV18 and TRBJ1-3; D uncertain. CDR3 length equals 17 residues. Trimming took 3 bases from V and 0 from J, leaving 15 bases between them. Germline V gene lookup returns CDR1 KGHSH and CDR2 LQKENI. The CDR3 here is CASSPIQSGISGNTIYF. Here the CDR3 DNA reads TGTGCCAGCTCACCCATTCAGTCAGGAATCTCTGGAAACACCATATATTTT.

The rearrangement links TRBV30 to TRBJ1-6; TRBD1 aligns across 7 bases. V dropped 3 bases and J dropped 10; count of bases not matched to a gene: 12. Germline V gene lookup returns CDR1 GTSNPN and CDR2 SVGIG (reference sequence). The length of the CDR3 is 15 residues. CDR3: CAWSPTGRIGSPLHF. The DNA for the CDR3 is TGTGCCTGGAGCCCGACAGGGAGAATAGGATCACCCCTCCACTTT.

The chain has TRBV30 and TRBJ1-3, with D hard to call. Trimming took 4 bases from V and 0 from J, leaving 7 bases between them. Germline V gives CDR1 GTSNPN, CDR2 SVGIG (reference sequence). The CDR3 runs 13 residues. CDR3 sequence reads: CAWTAGSGNTIYF. In DNA, the CDR3 is TGTGCCTGGACTGCAGGCTCTGGAAACACCATATATTTT.

The gene calls are TRBV9 and TRBJ2-3; a possible D gene is TRBD2 (6 bases). CDR3 length: 14 residues. V shed 6 bases and J shed 5 bases, with 16 bases lying between them. The V gene's germline CDR1 is SGDLS and CDR2 YYNGEE. DNA of the CDR3: TGTGCCAGCACTCGGGGAGTGCGGGGAGATACGCAGTATTTT. Protein sequence: CASTRGVRGDTQYF. Based on the CDR3 plus reference TRBV9 and TRBJ2-3, the full variable domain is DSGVTQTPKHLITATGQRVTLRCSPRSGDLSVYWYQQSLDQGLQFLIQYYNGEERAKGNILERFSAQQFPDLHSELNLSSLELGDSALYFCASTRGVRGDTQYFGPGTRLTVL.